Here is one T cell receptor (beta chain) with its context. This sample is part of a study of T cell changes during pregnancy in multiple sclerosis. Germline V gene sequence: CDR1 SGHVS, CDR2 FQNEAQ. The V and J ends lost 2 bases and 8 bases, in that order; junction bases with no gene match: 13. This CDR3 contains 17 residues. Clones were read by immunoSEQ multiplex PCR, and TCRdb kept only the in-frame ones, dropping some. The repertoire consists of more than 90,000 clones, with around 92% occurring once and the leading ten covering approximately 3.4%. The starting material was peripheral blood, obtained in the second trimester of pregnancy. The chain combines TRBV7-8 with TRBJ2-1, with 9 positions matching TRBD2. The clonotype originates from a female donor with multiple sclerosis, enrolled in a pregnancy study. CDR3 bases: TGTGCCAGCAGCTTACTAGCGGGGAGCCCCGGTGCAGATGAGCAGTTCTTC. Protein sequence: CASSLLAGSPGADEQFF.